The rows below give T cell receptor beta chains drawn from one sample of a study of blood T cell repertoires in COVID-19. Only in-frame clones appear in the TCRdb table, and some are missing; sequencing was by immunoSEQ multiplex PCR. The data show 150,000 to 200,000 clones, with approximately 83% seen just once and approximately 5.3% held by the top ten. Sample: PBMCs or T cells enriched from blood (not recorded which). These receptor sequences come from a man in his sixties or seventies who had been exposed to COVID-19. The conserved cysteine and the conserved F or W are not part of the CDR3 here.

TRBJ2-3 TRBV21-1 ASSNARRLVNPPHTDTQY
TRBJ2-3 TRBV27 ASRADRGLWTDTQY
TRBJ1-5 TRBV19 ASNDRQNQPQH
TRBJ2-3 TRBV15 ATSRVLLAGADTQY
TRBJ2-1 TRBV5-6 ASSLGVRTGDRYNEQF
TRBJ2-7 TRBV14 ASSTSAGRSYEQY
TRBJ2-7 TRBV2 ATSGVLSYEQY
TRBJ2-1 TRBV11-2 ASSSPSGREDEQF
TRBJ2-1 TRBV6-5 ASRRNRGAHNEQF
TRBJ2-1 TRBV5-1 ASRPLSYNEQF